This is a list of T cell receptor beta chains from one sample in a study of CD8 T cells in Susac syndrome. TCRdb redid the calling of the immunoSEQ multiplex PCR reads with MiXCR, one entry per CDR3 protein. The table lists some 300,000 distinct CDR3 sequences, 85% of them singletons. The sequenced sample was CD8+ T cells from PBMCs. Receptor source: a human donor with multiple sclerosis. Each CDR3 is given with its conserved first and last residue. D genes are given only for firm matches. Size is stated for part of the rows, as once, few or many counts, or as a class when the clone is expanded.

v_call,clone_size,j_call,d_call,cdr3_nt,cdr3_aa
TRBV20-1,NA,TRBJ1-1,NA,TGCAGGAAGGAGGGGAGCAGTACTGAAGCTTTCTTT,CRKEGSSTEAFF
TRBV12-3/TRBV12-4,NA,TRBJ1-1,TRBD1,TGTGCCAGCAGTCGGACAGGGTCGGGAACTGAAGCTTTCTTT,CASSRTGSGTEAFF
TRBV4-3,once,TRBJ1-4,TRBD1,TGCGCCAGCAGCCAAGATAGGACAGGGGTAATAGAAAAACTGTTTTTT,CASSQDRTGVIEKLFF
TRBV30,NA,TRBJ1-2,NA,TGTGCCTGGGCGGACAGTTTGGTCTATGGCTACACCTTC,CAWADSLVYGYTF
TRBV9,NA,TRBJ2-3,NA,TGTGCCAGCAGCGTAGCTGGGGATGGCGGTAGCACAGATACGCAGTATTTT,CASSVAGDGGSTDTQYF
TRBV27,NA,TRBJ2-5,TRBD1,TGTGCCAGCAGTTCTGGGACAGCGTCCAAGACCCAGTACTTC,CASSSGTASKTQYF
TRBV12-3/TRBV12-4,NA,TRBJ1-5,TRBD1,TGTGCCAGCAGTTTCCGGGACAGGGGCAATCAGCCCCAGCATTTT,CASSFRDRGNQPQHF
TRBV7-9,NA,TRBJ2-1,TRBD2,TGTGCCAGCAGCCACGGGGGGTTCAATGAGCAGTTCTTC,CASSHGGFNEQFF
TRBV25-1,NA,TRBJ1-1,NA,TGTGCCAGCAGTGAGGACAGTGACACTGAAGCTTTCTTT,CASSEDSDTEAFF
TRBV7-9,NA,TRBJ1-3,NA,TGTGCCAGCAGCTTAGCGGTTGGAAACACCATATATTTT,CASSLAVGNTIYF